Following are 16 T cell receptor beta chains from one sample sequenced in a study of shared T cell receptors in the human thymus. The method was immunoSEQ multiplex PCR; TCRdb's version includes in-frame clones alone and lacks a portion of them. The sample includes 500,000 to 850,000 clones, about 90% seen only once; the top ten take roughly 0.0094%. The same data also contributed to another study, on human thymus T cells.

The source material was thymocytes. Source of these receptors: a boy under two years old with a congenital heart defect.

The J gene is TRBJ1-1, the V gene TRBV18; maybe TRBD1 (5 bases). Germline V CDR1 and CDR2: KGHSH, LQKENI. The CDR3 extends over 14 amino acids. V lost 0 bases and J 6 bases, leaving 11 bases between the germline ends. CDR3 region: CASSPPRRAAEAFF. For the CDR3, the DNA is TGTGCCAGCTCACCACCCCGCAGGGCAGCTGAAGCTTTCTTT. Full variable domain (rest looked up from reference TRBV18 and TRBJ1-1): NAGVMQNPRHLVRRRGQEARLRCSPMKGHSHVYWYRQLPEEGLKFMVYLQKENIIDESGMPKERFSAEFPKEGPSILRIQQVVRGDSAAYFCASSPPRRAAEAFFGQGTRLTVV.

The chain joins TRBV28 to TRBJ2-2, with 7 bases lining up with TRBD1. Per germline, CDR1 MDHEN and CDR2 SYDVKM. The CDR3 is made up of 17 amino acids. Trimming at V came to 5 bases and at J to 4 bases, leaving 13 bases not matched to a gene. The CDR3 DNA follows: TGTGCCAGCAGTCTTTGCATCGGGACAGCTTTCACCGGGGAGCTGTTTTTT. Its protein product is CASSLCIGTAFTGELFF.

The chain employs TRBV14 and TRBJ2-7, with 8 bases identical to TRBD2. CDR3 length: 17 residues. CDR1 is SGHDN, CDR2 FVKESK, per germline. The J segment lost 2 bases and the V segment lost 0 bases, leaving 9 bases of the junction unmatched. This CDR3 is CASSQESGGGPTYEQYF. The CDR3 DNA sequence: TGTGCCAGCAGCCAAGAATCGGGGGGGGGTCCTACCTACGAGCAGTACTTC.

The CDR3 region is CASSLAGQGGNSSPLHF. Here the CDR3 DNA reads TGTGCCAGCAGCTTAGCGGGACAGGGAGGCAACAGTTCACCCCTCCACTTT. The J gene is TRBJ1-6, the V gene TRBV7-9; the match to TRBD1 covers 9 bases. V dropped 0 bases and J dropped 9; count of bases not matched to a gene: 9. Germline CDR1 reads SEHNR; CDR2 reads FQNEAQ (reference sequence). The CDR3 runs 17 residues.

This clone showed up just once. J is TRBJ1-5 and V is TRBV2; 9 nucleotides agree with TRBD1. Germline V CDR1 and CDR2: SNHLY, FYNNEI. V shed 8 bases and J 3 bases; nucleotides not matched to a gene: 5. The CDR3 spans 14 residues. CDR3 sequence (DNA): TGTGCCAGCCGAACAGGGGGCGTCAATCAGCCCCAGCATTTT. As protein: CASRTGGVNQPQHF.

The rearrangement links TRBV27 to TRBJ1-1; the D gene is possibly TRBD1 (6 bases). Trimming took 5 bases from V and 5 from J, leaving 15 bases between them. Germline loops: CDR1 MNHEY, CDR2 SMNVEV (reference sequence). There are 14 residues in the CDR3. Here the CDR3 reads CASSASGARTEAFF. The CDR3 coding sequence is TGTGCCAGCAGTGCTTCAGGGGCGCGGACTGAAGCTTTCTTT.

This clone was observed once. The chain recombines TRBV7-8 with TRBJ1-6, with D uncertain. The CDR3 sequence is 17 residues long. Germline lookup yields CDR1 SGHVS and CDR2 FQNEAQ. The V gene lost 1 base and the J gene lost 6 bases, with 16 bases spanning the gap. The chain's CDR3 is CASSLVFAGSANSPLHF. As DNA, the CDR3 is TGTGCCAGCAGCTTAGTATTTGCGGGTTCAGCTAATTCACCCCTCCACTTT.

The chain links TRBV4-3 to TRBJ1-3, with D hard to call. Deletions cut 1 base from V and 0 bases from J, with 16 bases between. The germline V gene encodes CDR1 LGHNA and CDR2 YSLEER. This CDR3 is 18 amino acids long. CDR3 nucleotides: TGCGCCAGCAGCCAAGCCCCCTCCGCAGGCCACTCTGGAAACACCATATATTTT. Protein product: CASSQAPSAGHSGNTIYF.

J is TRBJ2-7 and V is TRBV28, with 11 nucleotides matching TRBD1. CDR3 length: 15 amino acids. With V trimmed by 5 bases and J by 2 bases, 5 bases remained unmatched. CDR1 and CDR2 (germline): MDHEN, SYDVKM. The DNA of the CDR3 is TGTGCCAGCAGTCAAAGGGACAGGGGGACCTACGAGCAGTACTTC. Translation: CASSQRDRGTYEQYF. Full variable domain (outside the CDR3, taken from reference TRBV28 and TRBJ2-7): DVKVTQSSRYLVKRTGEKVFLECVQDMDHENMFWYRQDPGLGLRLIYFSYDVKMKEKGDIPEGYSVSREKKERFSLILESASTNQTSMYLCASSQRDRGTYEQYFGPGTRLTVT.

V and J are TRBV14 and TRBJ2-5; D may be TRBD1 (6 bases). CDR1 is SGHDN and CDR2 is FVKESK in the germline V gene. V lost 1 base and J 7 bases, leaving 13 bases between the germline ends. This CDR3 is 14 amino acids long. The CDR3 region has the DNA TGTGCCAGCAGCCAAGGACAGGATTCAGGGACCCAGTACTTC. This sequence encodes CASSQGQDSGTQYF.

V gene TRBV28 combines with J gene TRBJ2-5, with 8 positions matching TRBD1. The germline gives CDR1 MDHEN, CDR2 SYDVKM. CDR3 size: 15 residues. The V gene end was trimmed by 6 bases and the J gene end by 5 bases; junction bases not matched to a gene: 11. The CDR3: CASSYLGQGRETQYF. In DNA form, the CDR3 reads TGTGCCAGCAGCTACCTCGGACAGGGCCGGGAGACCCAGTACTTC.

The chain carries TRBV6-5 and TRBJ2-1; 9 nucleotides line up with TRBD2. V gave up 5 bases and J gave up 9 bases; unmatched junction bases: 11. Germline CDR1 reads MNHEY; CDR2 reads SVGAGI. The CDR3 extends over 15 amino acids. Here the CDR3 DNA reads TGTGCCAGCAGTCCCTTCCGCGGGGGGGCCGGTGAGCAGTTCTTC. Protein: CASSPFRGGAGEQFF.

The J gene is TRBJ2-3, the V gene TRBV7-6; D unclear. The CDR3 length is 14 residues. The ends were cut back, 1 base at V and 4 bases at J, with 9 bases in the middle. CDR1 SGHVS and CDR2 FNYEAQ come from the germline V gene. CDR3 coding DNA: TGTGCCAGCAGCTTAGTGGCCCCATCAGATACGCAGTATTTT. Amino acids: CASSLVAPSDTQYF.

The rearrangement joins TRBV11-2 to TRBJ1-1; D is ambiguous. CDR3 length: 14 residues. CDR1 and CDR2 (germline): SGHAT, FQNNGV. Deletions cut 2 bases from V and 2 bases from J, with 9 bases between. CDR3: CASSLMTNNTEAFF. The CDR3 DNA is TGTGCCAGCAGCTTAATGACAAATAACACTGAAGCTTTCTTT.

The J gene is TRBJ1-5, the V gene TRBV5-5; no definite D call. Germline CDR1 reads SGHKS; CDR2 reads YYEKEE (reference sequence). The V end was cut by 5 bases, the J end by 2 bases, with 20 bases between. This CDR3 region has 17 residues. CDR3: CASSLNRGDWGNQPQHF. The CDR3 DNA is TGTGCCAGCAGTTTAAACCGCGGGGATTGGGGCAATCAGCCCCAGCATTTT.

V and J are TRBV11-2 and TRBJ2-3, with D perhaps TRBD1 (6 bases). Trimming left V 5 bases short and J 3 bases short, with 12 bases between. CDR3 length: 14 amino acids. Germline CDR1 SGHAT, CDR2 FQNNGV. CDR3 coding DNA: TGTGCCAGCAGCCCATCCACAGGGACAGATACGCAGTATTTT. Translation: CASSPSTGTDTQYF.